Reported below is one T cell receptor beta chain. This receptor's antigen is unknown. No base-level quality is on record; no much larger clone is a single base apart. This entry comes from a study of blood T cells in healthy people across ages (dated by TCRdb to between 2015 and 2016). Context from the whole study: In model experiments, roughly one uniquely barcoded TCR beta cDNA molecule per two T cells was captured by template switching. Age-related changes in TCR beta repertoire diversity were measured in the study by deep sequencing normalized with unique cDNA molecular identifiers. Donors were grouped into four age groups: young (average roughly 17 years), middle-aged (roughly 37), aged (62) and long-lived (around 80). Donors of different ages were randomly distributed across sequencing lanes to avoid experimental bias. Using the same blood draw, the study looked at two additional independent replicas of 1 million unique cDNA reads for two donors, one aged 18 to 29 and the other aged 80 or older.

The investigation overall reported the following: Bulk unsorted PBMC profiling prevented conclusive comparison of naive and antigen-experienced compartments. The percentage of naive T cells measured by flow cytometry correlated strongly with observed TCR beta diversity. Observed TCR beta diversity per million T cells fell roughly linearly with age, and a significant reduction was already apparent by age around 40. Compared with the aged group, the long-lived group had more naive CD4+ T cells, fewer expanded clones and increased TCR diversity, a pattern suggesting age selection. Estimates of total diversity from one million sequenced T cells were regarded as lower bounds and underestimates. Donor CMV infection status was unknown, potentially confounding age-related changes in expanded clonotypes.

Measured from the cysteine to the phenylalanine, the CDR3 is 16 residues long. Only the CDR3 part of the read is kept: 48 bases, read in frame from the first base. CDR1 and CDR2 are drawn from the germline V gene: MNHEY, SVGEGT. Trimmed from V: 6 bases; trimmed from J: 2 bases; junction bases lacking a gene match: 5. The library came from 5' RACE. The sample was run on an Illumina HiSeq 2500. The second PCR ran for roughly 7 to 12 cycles and used a J-beta primer mix along with a sample-barcoded 5' primer. Each TCR beta cDNA molecule received a unique molecular identifier from a template-switch 5' adaptor carrying 12 random nucleotides. Each sample yielded at least 2.5 million CDR3-containing paired-end reads. The Mint cDNA synthesis kit, primed by a TRBC-specific oligonucleotide, was used to synthesize first-strand cDNA from all RNA. Following uracil-DNA glycosylase treatment, all cDNA underwent a first 18-cycle PCR with the universal primers M1SS and BC2_uni_R. As for the original processing: Each sample was normalized by randomly selecting 1 million high-quality reads, each carrying a distinct molecular identifier. Reads sharing molecular identifiers were discarded rather than binned into consensus sequences. MiTCR, run with a Q25 quality threshold and the strictest error-elimination algorithm, handled CDR3 identification, clonotype clustering and error correction. Lower-bound total TCR beta diversity was estimated with a nonparametric unseen species model using Euler transformation. TCRdb applied fastp at Q25 and MiXCR to the public reads, then kept only in-frame beta chains. Every entry covers one CDR3 protein and lists the most common genes and DNA from its rows. TCRdb assigned the V and J calls; the authors' analysis was not used. The sample table lists about 1.6 million distinct CDR3 sequences, roughly 30% of them with a count of one. About 11% of the sample goes to the ten largest clones.

Donors were around 37 systemically healthy Caucasian individuals from Russia aged 6 to 90 years. Each donor gave ten milliliters of peripheral blood, drawn into EDTA-treated Vacutainer tubes. Ficoll-Paque density-gradient centrifugation was used to isolate PBMCs, with at least 7 million per sample. Total RNA was extracted from PBMCs with Trizol reagent, with at least 6 micrograms obtained per sample. The percentages of naive CD45RAhigh/CD27high T cells were determined by flow cytometry on a PBMC aliquot from every donor. The TCR sequence derives from a woman aged 30 to 39 in good health. Source material: blood. The V and J segments used are TRBV6-2 or TRBV6-3 and TRBJ2-1, and 12 junction bases match TRBD2. The nucleotides are TGTGCCAGCAGGGCTCGACTAGCGGGGGCCTACAATGAGCAGTTCTTC. It translates as CASRARLAGAYNEQFF.